Following are 11 T cell receptor beta chains from one sample sequenced in a study of blood T cell repertoires in COVID-19. The data were produced by immunoSEQ multiplex PCR, yet TCRdb's version contains in-frame clones alone and is incomplete. Here the sample spans about 120,000 clones, approximately 80% being singletons. Sequenced: peripheral blood. The receptors derive from a woman aged 60-75 years with acute or convalescent COVID-19.

CDR3: CASIITGGAGEYGYTF. The CDR3 DNA reads as TGTGCCAGCATAATAACAGGGGGCGCGGGAGAATATGGCTACACCTTC. The rearrangement links TRBV28 to TRBJ1-2, with 9 bases lining up with TRBD1. CDR1 is MDHEN and CDR2 is SYDVKM in the germline V gene. The CDR3 runs 16 residues. Trimming at V came to 7 bases and at J to 5 bases, leaving 14 bases not matched to a gene.

The rearrangement joins TRBV29-1 to TRBJ1-4; the D gene is possibly TRBD1 (6 bases). Germline V lookup: CDR1 SQVTM, CDR2 ANQGSEA. The V end lost 6 bases, the J end lost 5 bases, and 16 bases lay between the germline ends. CDR3 length: 14 amino acids. CDR3 loop: CSVVDRRKNEKLFF. For the CDR3, the DNA is TGCAGCGTAGTAGACAGGCGGAAAAATGAAAAACTGTTTTTT.

This clone was seen only a few times. The V call is TRBV5-4, the J call TRBJ2-5; 9 nucleotides align to TRBD1. The CDR3 extends over 15 amino acids. Trimming took 0 bases from V and 5 from J; bases not matched to a gene: 5. Per the germline V gene, CDR1 is SGHNT and CDR2 is YYREEE (reference sequence). The CDR3 DNA reads as TGTGCCAGCAGCTTGGACAGGGGGCGCGGGGAGACCCAGTACTTC. Translation gives CASSLDRGRGETQYF.

The CDR3 DNA is TGTGCCAGCAGCTCTGAGGGTCGATCTGGCTACACCTTC. It translates to CASSSEGRSGYTF. The chain couples TRBV7-9 to TRBJ1-2; D is unclear. The V gene's germline CDR1 is SEHNR and CDR2 FQNEAQ (reference sequence). Trimming removed 4 bases from V and 7 bases from J, with 13 bases in between. The length of the CDR3 is 13 residues.

V gene TRBV14 combines with J gene TRBJ2-3; D perhaps matches TRBD1 (6 bases). The CDR3 runs 14 residues. The V gene's germline CDR1 is SGHDN and CDR2 FVKESK. Trimming removed 4 bases at V and 2 bases at J, with 10 bases between. CDR3 amino acids: CASSLDRPTDTQYF. CDR3 sequence (DNA): TGTGCCAGCAGCCTCGACAGGCCCACAGATACGCAGTATTTT. The variable domain in full, with the rest retrieved from reference TRBV14 and TRBJ2-3, is EAGVTQFPSHSVIEKGQTVTLRCDPISGHDNLYWYRRVMGKEIKFLLHFVKESKQDESGMPNNRFLAERTGGTYSTLKVQPAELEDSGVYFCASSLDRPTDTQYFGPGTRLTVL.

The chain uses TRBV2 and TRBJ2-5; D gene unclear. V was pared by 4 bases and J by 4 bases, with 10 bases between. This CDR3 has 13 residues. Per the germline V gene, CDR1 is SNHLY and CDR2 is FYNNEI. CDR3 in amino acids: CASSVGRTETQYF. For the CDR3, the DNA is TGTGCCAGCAGTGTTGGCAGAACAGAGACCCAGTACTTC.

The chain combines TRBV3-1 (or the pseudogene TRBV3-2) with TRBJ2-1, with 9 bases lining up with TRBD2. Germline trimming cut 5 bases from V and 8 bases from J; bases unmatched to any gene: 10. Germline lookup yields CDR1 LGHDT and CDR2 YNNKEL (reference sequence). The CDR3 length is 15 residues. CDR3 in amino acids: CASSSFWAGGHEQFF. CDR3 nucleotide sequence: TGTGCCAGCAGCTCCTTTTGGGCGGGGGGGCATGAGCAGTTCTTC.

This clone occurred once. The chain recombines TRBV7-2 with TRBJ1-2, with TRBD1 identical over 8 bases. J gave up 8 bases and V 5 bases, and 7 bases lay outside the gene matches. The CDR3 runs 13 residues. The germline V gene has CDR1 SGHTA and CDR2 FQGNSA. Written as DNA, the CDR3 is TGTGCCAGCAGCCCGACAGGGGATGTCGGCTACACCTTC. It specifies CASSPTGDVGYTF.

The chain combines TRBV24-1 with TRBJ2-7, with D perhaps matching TRBD1 (6 bases). The CDR3 is 15 residues long. V lost 2 bases and J lost 4, with 14 bases in between. The germline gives CDR1 KGHDR, CDR2 SFDVKD. The CDR3 sequence is CATSDSRTATYEQYF. As DNA, the CDR3 is TGTGCCACCAGTGATTCCCGGACAGCGACTTACGAGCAGTACTTC.

Only one count was recorded for this clone. The V gene is TRBV7-9, the J gene TRBJ2-5, with 7 bases identical to TRBD2. The junction had 8 bases not matched to a gene; V was cut back by 5 bases and J by 5 bases. The CDR3 spans 14 residues. In germline, CDR1 is SEHNR, CDR2 FQNEAQ (reference sequence). The chain's CDR3 is CASSPGGSAETQYF. The CDR3 nucleotides read TGTGCCAGCAGCCCCGGGGGGTCGGCGGAGACCCAGTACTTC.

This sequence joins TRBV28 and TRBJ1-5; TRBD1 is a possible D gene (5 bases). Trimming cost V 4 bases and J 2 bases, with 9 bases left between them. Germline V gene sequence: CDR1 MDHEN, CDR2 SYDVKM. The CDR3 is 14 residues long. CDR3 amino acids: CASSYRSGNQPQHF. CDR3 DNA sequence: TGTGCCAGCAGTTACAGGAGTGGCAATCAGCCCCAGCATTTT. The full variable domain, in which reference TRBV28 and TRBJ1-5 provide the parts outside the CDR3, is DVKVTQSSRYLVKRTGEKVFLECVQDMDHENMFWYRQDPGLGLRLIYFSYDVKMKEKGDIPEGYSVSREKKERFSLILESASTNQTSMYLCASSYRSGNQPQHFGDGTRLSIL.